The next 31 T cell receptor beta chains were all read from a single sample in a study of monozygotic twins with inflammatory bowel disease. TCRdb re-called the 5' RACE reads; every CDR3 protein appears as one record, without DNA. This table lists some 170,000 distinct CDR3 sequences. The sequenced sample consisted of blood. All receptors come from a human donor with ulcerative colitis or Crohn's disease, or a healthy co-twin of an affected twin (not recorded which).

The chain recombines TRBV10-3 with TRBJ2-5; as DNA is missing, the TRBD1 call by TCRdb cannot be tested. Per the germline V gene, CDR1 is ENHRY and CDR2 is SYGVKD. The CDR3 covers 15 residues. The CDR3 loop reads CAISGGTGDGETQYF.

J is TRBJ2-1 and V is TRBV20-1; TCRdb selects TRBD1, and the lack of DNA leaves this call unchecked. This CDR3 contains 13 residues. CDR1 and CDR2 (germline): DFQATT, SNEGSKA (reference sequence). This chain's CDR3 is CSATRGVYNEQFF.

The CDR3: CASSAAGGYTF. The rearrangement uses TRBV25-1 and TRBJ1-2; TCRdb reports TRBD1, a call that lacks DNA to check it against. Germline CDR1 is MGHDK and CDR2 is SYGVNS. This CDR3 is built from 11 residues.

This chain links TRBV20-1 with TRBJ1-1; TCRdb designates TRBD1, a call that cannot be tested without DNA. CDR1 DFQATT and CDR2 SNEGSKA come from the germline V gene (reference sequence). This CDR3 comprises 13 residues. The CDR3 sequence: CSAEHPYSGEAFF.

The chain carries TRBV5-1 and TRBJ2-1. The CDR3 runs 12 residues. The germline gives CDR1 SGHRS, CDR2 YFSETQ. This chain's CDR3 is CASSLSAGEQFF.

This CDR3 reads CSVSGTDTYEQYF. V and J are TRBV29-1 and TRBJ2-7; TCRdb reports TRBD1, a call that lacks DNA to check it against. Germline V gives CDR1 SQVTM, CDR2 ANQGSEA. The CDR3 consists of 13 residues.

The chain links TRBV5-4 to TRBJ2-1; TCRdb selects TRBD2, and the lack of DNA leaves this call unchecked. In germline, CDR1 is SGHNT, CDR2 YYREEE (reference sequence). The CDR3 spans 16 residues. This chain's CDR3 is CASSQDLAGAANEQFF. Drawing the rest from reference TRBV5-4 and TRBJ2-1, the complete variable domain is ETGVTQSPTHLIKTRGQQVTLRCSSQSGHNTVSWYQQALGQGPQFIFQYYREEENGRGNFPPRFSGLQFPNYSSELNVNALELDDSALYLCASSQDLAGAANEQFFGPGTRLTVL.

The CDR3 is CASRLVLNGELFF. The rearrangement joins TRBV2 to TRBJ2-2; with no DNA, the TCRdb D assignment of TRBD2 cannot be verified. The CDR3 contains 13 residues. Germline CDR1 is SNHLY and CDR2 is FYNNEI.

J is TRBJ1-1 and V is TRBV3-1. The CDR3 consists of 12 residues. Germline CDR1 is LGHDT and CDR2 is YNNKEL (reference sequence). The CDR3 loop reads CASIGGDAEAFF.

The rearrangement uses TRBV3-1 and TRBJ1-2; TCRdb indicates TRBD1, and absent DNA this call remains unverified. The germline gives CDR1 LGHDT, CDR2 YNNKEL (reference sequence). This CDR3 is built from 13 residues. CDR3 amino acids: CASSLPSRGSYTF.

This CDR3 reads CASSLVEGKREQFF. This sequence joins TRBV5-4 and TRBJ2-1. Germline values: CDR1 SGHNT, CDR2 YYREEE (reference sequence). The CDR3 length is 14 residues. Complete variable domain (other parts from reference TRBV5-4 and TRBJ2-1): ETGVTQSPTHLIKTRGQQVTLRCSSQSGHNTVSWYQQALGQGPQFIFQYYREEENGRGNFPPRFSGLQFPNYSSELNVNALELDDSALYLCASSLVEGKREQFFGPGTRLTVL.

The chain combines TRBV19 with TRBJ1-1. The CDR3 spans 12 residues. Germline V gene sequence: CDR1 LNHDA, CDR2 SQIVND (reference sequence). CDR3 sequence reads: CASGGSNTEAFF.

The chain recombines TRBV30 with TRBJ1-1; as DNA is missing, the TRBD1 call by TCRdb cannot be tested. Per germline, CDR1 GTSNPN and CDR2 SVGIG (reference sequence). This CDR3 has 14 amino acids. The CDR3 sequence: CAWSIWGTNTEAFF.

The V call is TRBV27, the J call TRBJ1-5. The length of the CDR3 is 14 residues. Germline values: CDR1 MNHEY, CDR2 SMNVEV (reference sequence). This CDR3 is CASSSRQTYQPQHF.

The chain joins TRBV7-6 to TRBJ1-2; TCRdb picks TRBD1, but there is no DNA to check that call. Germline V gene lookup returns CDR1 SGHVS and CDR2 FNYEAQ. The CDR3 is made up of 15 amino acids. The CDR3 loop reads CASSPQGPTNYGYTF. Together with reference TRBV7-6 and TRBJ1-2, the CDR3 gives the full variable domain: GAGVSQSPRYKVTKRGQDVALRCDPISGHVSLYWYRQALGQGPEFLTYFNYEAQQDKSGLPNDRFSAERPEGSISTLTIQRTEQRDSAMYRCASSPQGPTNYGYTFGSGTRLTVV.

CDR3 region: CASSLGGAREQFF. V and J are TRBV7-3 and TRBJ2-1; TCRdb lists TRBD1, though no DNA is available to test this call. Germline CDR1 SGHTA, CDR2 FQGTGA. The CDR3 sequence is 13 residues long. Looking up the rest from reference TRBV7-3 and TRBJ2-1 gives the full variable domain: GAGVSQTPSNKVTEKGKYVELRCDPISGHTALYWYRQSLGQGPEFLIYFQGTGAADDSGLPNDRFFAVRPEGSVSTLKIQRTERGDSAVYLCASSLGGAREQFFGPGTRLTVL.

This CDR3 reads CASSWRHYAEAFF. The chain employs TRBV6-5 and TRBJ1-1. The CDR3 consists of 13 residues. Germline CDR1 reads MNHEY; CDR2 reads SVGAGI.

The chain has TRBV12-3 or TRBV12-4 and TRBJ1-5. The CDR3 has 14 amino acids. CDR3: CASSSDDSNQPQHF.

This chain connects TRBV7-3 to TRBJ2-2; TCRdb's D call, TRBD1, is unchecked because there is no DNA. This CDR3 comprises 16 residues. The V gene's germline CDR1 is SGHTA and CDR2 FQGTGA. CDR3 amino acids: CASSSRGQGYTGELFF. Full variable domain (remainder filled in from reference TRBV7-3 and TRBJ2-2): GAGVSQTPSNKVTEKGKYVELRCDPISGHTALYWYRQSLGQGPEFLIYFQGTGAADDSGLPNDRFFAVRPEGSVSTLKIQRTERGDSAVYLCASSSRGQGYTGELFFGEGSRLTVL.

The chain couples TRBV20-1 to TRBJ2-7; TCRdb gives TRBD2 as the D gene, but with no DNA this cannot be confirmed. The CDR3 contains 14 residues. The V gene's germline CDR1 is DFQATT and CDR2 SNEGSKA (reference sequence). The CDR3 reads CSAKGTSGTYEQYF.

J is TRBJ1-1 and V is TRBV7-2. Per germline, CDR1 SGHTA and CDR2 FQGNSA. CDR3 length: 14 amino acids. CDR3 residues: CAIDSGHKVTEAFF.

The rearrangement uses TRBV4-3 and TRBJ1-1; TCRdb indicates TRBD1, and absent DNA this call remains unverified. Germline CDR1 is LGHNA and CDR2 is YSLEER. CDR3 length equals 14 residues. The chain's CDR3 is CASSHTTDYTEAFF.

The rearrangement joins TRBV20-1 to TRBJ2-3. The CDR3 runs to 14 residues. Germline loops: CDR1 DFQATT, CDR2 SNEGSKA (reference sequence). The CDR3 spells CSARRVVPTDTQYF.

The rearrangement uses TRBV15 and TRBJ2-1; TCRdb lists TRBD2, though no DNA is available to test this call. This CDR3 has 14 residues. The germline CDR1 and CDR2 sequences are LNHNV and YYDKDF (reference sequence). CDR3 region: CATSRDRGSGEQFF.

This chain uses TRBV11-2 with TRBJ2-3; absent DNA, TCRdb's TRBD2 call cannot be checked. Germline values: CDR1 SGHAT, CDR2 FQNNGV. This CDR3 has 19 amino acids. CDR3 amino acids: CASSTSPAVSSGSTDTQYF.

The chain links TRBV24-1 to TRBJ2-3. Germline V gives CDR1 KGHDR, CDR2 SFDVKD. The CDR3 is made up of 12 amino acids. The CDR3: CATLDSTDTQYF.

The chain couples TRBV11-3 to TRBJ1-2. The V gene's germline CDR1 is SGHNT and CDR2 YENEEA. This CDR3 is built from 15 residues. The CDR3 reads CASSSIRAPFYGYTF.

The chain is built from TRBV20-1 and TRBJ1-1. The CDR3 has 13 residues. Germline V lookup: CDR1 DFQATT, CDR2 SNEGSKA (reference sequence). The CDR3 sequence is CSAPTQRGTEAFF.

The CDR3 region is CSARETGAQPQHF. This chain uses TRBV20-1 with TRBJ1-5; the D call of TRBD1 rests on TCRdb alone, since no DNA is present to check it. There are 13 residues in the CDR3. Germline V lookup: CDR1 DFQATT, CDR2 SNEGSKA (reference sequence).

V usage is TRBV12-3 or TRBV12-4 and J usage is TRBJ1-5; TCRdb lists TRBD1, though no DNA is available to test this call. The CDR3 length is 13 residues. CDR3 protein: CASSLTMGEPQHF.

The genes are TRBV15 and TRBJ1-6; TCRdb's D gene call, TRBD1, goes unchecked for lack of DNA. The CDR3 length is 15 residues. CDR1 and CDR2 (germline): LNHNV, YYDKDF (reference sequence). The CDR3 spells CATSREPGEASPLHF.